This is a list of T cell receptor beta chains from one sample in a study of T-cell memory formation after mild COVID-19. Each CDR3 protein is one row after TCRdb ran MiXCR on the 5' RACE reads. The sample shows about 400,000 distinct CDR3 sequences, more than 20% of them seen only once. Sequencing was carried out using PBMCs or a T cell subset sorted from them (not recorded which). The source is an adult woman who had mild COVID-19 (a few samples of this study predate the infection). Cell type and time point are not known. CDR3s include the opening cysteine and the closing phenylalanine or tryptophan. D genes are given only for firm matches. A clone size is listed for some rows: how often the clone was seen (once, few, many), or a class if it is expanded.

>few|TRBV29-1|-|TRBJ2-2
TGCAGCTCCTTGGACAGCCCGAGAGCCGGGGAGCTGTTTTTT
CSSLDSPRAGELFF
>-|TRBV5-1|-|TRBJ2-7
TGCGCCAGCAGCTTGGAGGGATCAGGGTTTGAGCAGTACTTC
CASSLEGSGFEQYF
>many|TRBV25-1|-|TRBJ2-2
TGTGCCAGCAGTGGAGGGGTTATCGGGGAGCTGTTTTTT
CASSGGVIGELFF
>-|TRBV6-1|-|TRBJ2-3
TGTGCCAGCAAAGCAGGGCAGGGAGATACGCAGTATTTT
CASKAGQGDTQYF
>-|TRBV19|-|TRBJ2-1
TGTGCCAGTAGTATTCAAGGGAAGGTGACCTACAATGAGCAGTTCTTC
CASSIQGKVTYNEQFF
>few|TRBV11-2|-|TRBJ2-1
TGTGCCAGCACCTTGGGGGGGCTAAGAAGGGATGAGCAGTTCTTC
CASTLGGLRRDEQFF
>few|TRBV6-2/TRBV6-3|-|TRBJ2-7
TGTGCCGCAGGGTCTCAGGGGATATACGAGCAGTACTTC
CAAGSQGIYEQYF
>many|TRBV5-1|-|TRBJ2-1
TGCGCCAGCAGCTCCATCGCGGGGTACAATGAGCAGTTCTTC
CASSSIAGYNEQFF
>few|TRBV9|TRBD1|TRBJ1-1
TGTGCCAGCAGCGTGGGGACAGAGCGGCGGAACCCTGAAGCTTTCTTT
CASSVGTERRNPEAFF
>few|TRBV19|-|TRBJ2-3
TGTGCCAGTAGTAGTCTTGGGGGGAGCACAGATACGCAGTATTTT
CASSSLGGSTDTQYF
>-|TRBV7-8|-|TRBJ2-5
TGTGCCAGCAGGTACAGCCAAGAGACCCAGTACTTC
CASRYSQETQYF
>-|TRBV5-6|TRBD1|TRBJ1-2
TGTGCCAGCAGCTTGCCAGGGGGCGGCTATGGCTACACCTTC
CASSLPGGGYGYTF
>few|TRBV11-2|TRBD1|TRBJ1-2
TGTGCCAGCAGCCTAGACAGGGGGCCGGGCTACACCTTC
CASSLDRGPGYTF
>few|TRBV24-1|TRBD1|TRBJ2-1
TGTGCCACCAGTGATGACCCAGGGGGTGAGCAGTTCTTC
CATSDDPGGEQFF
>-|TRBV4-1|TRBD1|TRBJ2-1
TGCGCCAGCAGCCCGATACCCCTTCATTACAGGGGTGGACCTCGCTTACAGCAGTTCTTC
CASSPIPLHYRGGPRLQQFF
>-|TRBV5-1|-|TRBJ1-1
TGCGCCAGCAGCTCCGTGGTCAGGGGATACACTGAAGCTTTCTTT
CASSSVVRGYTEAFF
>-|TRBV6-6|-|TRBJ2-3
TGTGCCAGCGGGGGTAGATCGGGGGTAGATACGCAGTATTTT
CASGGRSGVDTQYF
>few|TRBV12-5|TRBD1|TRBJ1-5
TGTGCTAGTGGAACAGGGGGCGGTCAGCCCCAGCATTTT
CASGTGGGQPQHF
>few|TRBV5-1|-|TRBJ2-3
TGCGCCAGCAGCTTGGTTCCGGGGGACCACACAGATACGCAGTATTTT
CASSLVPGDHTDTQYF